This passage covers 7 T cell receptor beta chains from one sample sequenced in a study of read filtering for tumor transcriptome and immune sequencing. This library used 300 to 450 ng RNA and molecular barcoded adaptors spanning alpha/delta and beta/gamma chains. One entry per CDR3 protein, called by TCRdb with MiXCR from the reads. The table lists 100,000 to 150,000 distinct CDR3 sequences, roughly 13% of them singletons. Sequencing was carried out using a population of CD138-negative cells sorted from bone marrow. Receptors originate from a donor at least 40 years old with multiple myeloma.

This clonotype was counted many times. The V and J genes are TRBV14 and TRBJ1-2, with unresolved D. This CDR3 is built from 13 residues. The germline V gene encodes CDR1 SGHDN and CDR2 FVKESK. V dropped 3 bases and J dropped 2 bases, with 7 bases sitting between them. The CDR3 nucleotides are TGTGCCAGCAGCCATTTATCGAACTATGGCTACACCTTC. It codes for CASSHLSNYGYTF.

About this clonotype itself: Germline is not matched at one junction end, which may reflect a read error. The V gene is TRBV6-2 or TRBV6-3, the J gene TRBJ1-5; D uncertain. The CDR3 contains 16 residues. Germline loops: CDR1 MNHEY, CDR2 SVGEGT. CDR3: CASSSPELVSGQPRHF. The CDR3 nucleotides read TGTGCCAGCAGCTCCCCCGAGTTGGTGTCGGGTCAGCCCCGGCATTTT.

This clonotype was observed at least ten times. CDR3 bases: TGTGCCAGCAGCTTAGACAGGAACGCGGGCGTAAGACAGCCCCAGCATTTT. Protein sequence: CASSLDRNAGVRQPQHF. The genes are TRBV7-8 and TRBJ1-5; tentatively, D is TRBD1 (5 bases). Looked up from germline, CDR1 is SGHVS and CDR2 is FQNEAQ. This CDR3 has 17 amino acids. V lost 1 base, J lost 7 bases, and 20 bases lay in between.

As for this clonotype: A much larger clonotype is one base distant, so this may be a read error. V and J are TRBV6-5 and TRBJ1-1; the D gene is possibly TRBD1 (6 bases). This CDR3 is built from 12 residues. Trimming left V 8 bases short and J 5 bases short, with 12 bases between. The V gene's germline CDR1 is MNHEY and CDR2 SVGAGI. The CDR3 loop is CASGRGFTEAFF. The CDR3 region has the DNA TGTGCCAGCGGAAGGGGGTTTACTGAAGCTTTCTTT.

This clonotype was counted many times. The chain employs TRBV30 and TRBJ1-4; D not resolved. The germline CDR1 and CDR2 sequences are GTSNPN and SVGIG (reference sequence). V was clipped by 0 bases and J by 2 bases, with 10 bases between them. There are 15 residues in the CDR3. In DNA form, the CDR3 reads TGTGCCTGGAGTGTAATGGGTATGACTAATGAAAAACTGTTTTTT. This sequence encodes CAWSVMGMTNEKLFF.

This clonotype was found once. The chain carries TRBV20-1 and TRBJ1-5; possibly TRBD1 for D (5 bases). Looked up from germline, CDR1 is DFQATT and CDR2 is SNEGSKA (reference sequence). Trimming took off 1 base at V and 4 bases at J, with 8 bases between the two ends. The CDR3 is 13 amino acids. This chain's CDR3 is CSARGRGNQPQHF. The DNA of the CDR3 is TGCAGTGCTAGAGGTAGGGGAAATCAGCCCCAGCATTTT.

There are many counts of this clonotype. This chain uses TRBV7-3 with TRBJ1-1; D remains ambiguous. Germline CDR1 reads SGHTA; CDR2 reads FQGTGA. The V end was cut by 1 base, the J end by 11 bases, with 14 bases between. The CDR3 consists of 13 residues. The CDR3 nucleotides read TGTGCCAGCAGCTTAAAACCGGGCTTAATGGCTTTCTTT. The encoded protein is CASSLKPGLMAFF.